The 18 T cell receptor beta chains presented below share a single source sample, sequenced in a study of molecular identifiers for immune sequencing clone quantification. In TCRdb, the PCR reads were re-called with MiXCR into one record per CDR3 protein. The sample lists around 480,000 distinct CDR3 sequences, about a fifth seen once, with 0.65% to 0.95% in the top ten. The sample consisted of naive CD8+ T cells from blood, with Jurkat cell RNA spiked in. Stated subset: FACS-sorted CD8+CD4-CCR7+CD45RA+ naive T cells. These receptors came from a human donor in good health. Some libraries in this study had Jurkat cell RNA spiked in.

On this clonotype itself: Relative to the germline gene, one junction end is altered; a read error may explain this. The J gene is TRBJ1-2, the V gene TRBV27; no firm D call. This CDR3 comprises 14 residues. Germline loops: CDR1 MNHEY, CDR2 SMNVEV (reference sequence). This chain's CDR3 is CACSFGVANYGYTF. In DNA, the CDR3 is TGTGCCTGCAGTTTTGGGGTAGCTAACTATGGCTACACCTTC.

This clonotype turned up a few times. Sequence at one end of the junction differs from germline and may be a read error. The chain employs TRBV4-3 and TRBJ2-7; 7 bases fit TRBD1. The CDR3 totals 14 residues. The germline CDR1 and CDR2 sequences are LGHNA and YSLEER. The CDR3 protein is CAGSLRQGSGEQYF. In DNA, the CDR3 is TGCGCCGGCAGCCTCCGACAGGGATCGGGTGAGCAGTACTTC.

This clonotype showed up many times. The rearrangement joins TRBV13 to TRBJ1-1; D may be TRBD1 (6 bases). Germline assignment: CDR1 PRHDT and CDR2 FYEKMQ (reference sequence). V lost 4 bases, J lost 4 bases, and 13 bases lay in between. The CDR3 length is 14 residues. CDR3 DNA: TGTGCCAGCAGCTCCGGGGGCATGGGCACTGAAGCTTTCTTT. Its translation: CASSSGGMGTEAFF.

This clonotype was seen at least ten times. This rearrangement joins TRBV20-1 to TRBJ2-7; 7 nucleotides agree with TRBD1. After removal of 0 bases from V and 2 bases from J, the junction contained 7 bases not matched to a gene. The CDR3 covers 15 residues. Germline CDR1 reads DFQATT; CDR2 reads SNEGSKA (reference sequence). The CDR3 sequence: CSARDRDSATYEQYF. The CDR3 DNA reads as TGCAGTGCTAGAGACCGGGACAGTGCGACCTACGAGCAGTACTTC.

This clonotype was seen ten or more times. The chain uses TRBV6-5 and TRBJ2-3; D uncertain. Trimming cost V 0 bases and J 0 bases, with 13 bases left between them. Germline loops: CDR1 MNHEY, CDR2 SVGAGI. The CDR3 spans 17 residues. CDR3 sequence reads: CASSYSGRTPSTDTQYF. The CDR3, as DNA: TGTGCCAGCAGTTACTCGGGCCGGACCCCCAGCACAGATACGCAGTATTTT.

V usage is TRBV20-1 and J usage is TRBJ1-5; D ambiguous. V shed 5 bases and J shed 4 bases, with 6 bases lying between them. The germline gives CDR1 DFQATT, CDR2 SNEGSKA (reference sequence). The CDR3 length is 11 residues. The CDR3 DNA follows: TGCAGTGCTGGACGTAATCAGCCCCAGCATTTT. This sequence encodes CSAGRNQPQHF.

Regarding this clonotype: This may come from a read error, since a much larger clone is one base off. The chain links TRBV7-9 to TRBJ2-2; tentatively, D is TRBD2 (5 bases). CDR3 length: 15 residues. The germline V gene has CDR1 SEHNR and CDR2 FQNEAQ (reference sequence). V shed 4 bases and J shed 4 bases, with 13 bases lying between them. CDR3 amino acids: CASSSDRTSTGELFF. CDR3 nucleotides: TGTGCCAGCAGCTCAGACCGTACTAGCACCGGGGAGCTGTTTTTT.

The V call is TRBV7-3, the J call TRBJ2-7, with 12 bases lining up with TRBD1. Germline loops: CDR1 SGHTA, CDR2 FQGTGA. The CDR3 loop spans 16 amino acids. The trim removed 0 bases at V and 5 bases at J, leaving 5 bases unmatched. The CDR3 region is CASSLTGTGGLDEQYF. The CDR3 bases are TGTGCCAGCAGCTTAACCGGGACAGGGGGCCTCGACGAGCAGTACTTC.

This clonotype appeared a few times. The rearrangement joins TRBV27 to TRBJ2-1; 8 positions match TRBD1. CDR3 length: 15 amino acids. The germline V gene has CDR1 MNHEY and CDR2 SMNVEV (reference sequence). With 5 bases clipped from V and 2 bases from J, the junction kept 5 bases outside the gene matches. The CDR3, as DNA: TGTGCCAGCAGTGCAGGGACAGGACCCTACAATGAGCAGTTCTTC. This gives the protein CASSAGTGPYNEQFF.

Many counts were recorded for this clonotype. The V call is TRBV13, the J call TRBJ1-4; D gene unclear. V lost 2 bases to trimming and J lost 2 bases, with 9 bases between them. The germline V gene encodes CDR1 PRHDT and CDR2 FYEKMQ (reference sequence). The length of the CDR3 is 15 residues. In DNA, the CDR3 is TGTGCCAGCAGCTTACGCCAGCCCACTAATGAAAAACTGTTTTTT. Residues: CASSLRQPTNEKLFF.

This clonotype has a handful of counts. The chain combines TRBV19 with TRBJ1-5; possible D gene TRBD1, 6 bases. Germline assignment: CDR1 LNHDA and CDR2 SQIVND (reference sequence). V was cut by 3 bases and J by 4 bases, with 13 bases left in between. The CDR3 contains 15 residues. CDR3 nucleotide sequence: TGTGCCAGTAGTATTCGGGGGGCTGGTAATCAGCCCCAGCATTTT. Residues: CASSIRGAGNQPQHF.

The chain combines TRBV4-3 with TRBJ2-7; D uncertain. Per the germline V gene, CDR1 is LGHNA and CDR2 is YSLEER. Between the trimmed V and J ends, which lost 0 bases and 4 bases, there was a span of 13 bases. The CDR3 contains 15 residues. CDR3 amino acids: CASSQDLSTAYEQYF. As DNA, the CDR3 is TGCGCCAGCAGCCAAGACCTATCGACGGCATACGAGCAGTACTTC.

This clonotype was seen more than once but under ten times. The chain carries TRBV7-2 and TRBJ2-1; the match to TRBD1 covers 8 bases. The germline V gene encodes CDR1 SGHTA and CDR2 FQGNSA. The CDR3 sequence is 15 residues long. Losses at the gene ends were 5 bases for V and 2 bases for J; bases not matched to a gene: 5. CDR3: CASSPDRATYNEQFF. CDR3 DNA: TGTGCCAGCAGCCCGGACAGGGCCACCTACAATGAGCAGTTCTTC.

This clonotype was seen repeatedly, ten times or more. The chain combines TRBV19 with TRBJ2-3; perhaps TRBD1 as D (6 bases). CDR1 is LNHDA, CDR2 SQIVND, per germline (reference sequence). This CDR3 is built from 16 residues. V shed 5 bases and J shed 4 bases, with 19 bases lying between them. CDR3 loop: CASSPPTGSEADTQYF. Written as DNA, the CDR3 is TGTGCCAGTAGTCCGCCAACAGGGAGCGAAGCAGATACGCAGTATTTT.

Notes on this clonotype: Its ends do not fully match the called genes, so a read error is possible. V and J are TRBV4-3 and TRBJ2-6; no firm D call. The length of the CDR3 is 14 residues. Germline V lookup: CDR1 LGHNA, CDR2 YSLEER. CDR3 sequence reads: CASSGVAGTNVLTF. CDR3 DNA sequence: TGCGCCAGCAGCGGGGTGGCTGGGACCAACGTCCTGACTTTC.

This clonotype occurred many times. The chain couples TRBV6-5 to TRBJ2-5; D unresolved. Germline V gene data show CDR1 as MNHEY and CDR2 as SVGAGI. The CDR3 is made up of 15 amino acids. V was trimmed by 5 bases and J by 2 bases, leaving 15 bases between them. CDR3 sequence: CASSHGLGNQETQYF. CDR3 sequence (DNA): TGTGCCAGCAGTCACGGTTTGGGGAATCAAGAGACCCAGTACTTC.

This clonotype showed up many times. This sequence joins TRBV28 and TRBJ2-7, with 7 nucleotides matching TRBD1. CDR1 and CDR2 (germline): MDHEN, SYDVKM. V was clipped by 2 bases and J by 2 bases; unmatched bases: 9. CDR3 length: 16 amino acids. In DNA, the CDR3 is TGTGCCAGCAGTTTAGCCCAAACGACAGGGCCCTACGAGCAGTACTTC. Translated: CASSLAQTTGPYEQYF. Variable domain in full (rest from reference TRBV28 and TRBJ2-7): DVKVTQSSRYLVKRTGEKVFLECVQDMDHENMFWYRQDPGLGLRLIYFSYDVKMKEKGDIPEGYSVSREKKERFSLILESASTNQTSMYLCASSLAQTTGPYEQYFGPGTRLTVT.

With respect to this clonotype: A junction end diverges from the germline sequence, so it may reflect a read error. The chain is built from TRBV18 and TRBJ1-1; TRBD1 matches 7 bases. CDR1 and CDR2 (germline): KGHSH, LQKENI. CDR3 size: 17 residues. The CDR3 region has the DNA TGTGCCAGCTCACTCGGACAGGTGAACAAAGTGAACGCTGAAGCTTTCTTT. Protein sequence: CASSLGQVNKVNAEAFF.